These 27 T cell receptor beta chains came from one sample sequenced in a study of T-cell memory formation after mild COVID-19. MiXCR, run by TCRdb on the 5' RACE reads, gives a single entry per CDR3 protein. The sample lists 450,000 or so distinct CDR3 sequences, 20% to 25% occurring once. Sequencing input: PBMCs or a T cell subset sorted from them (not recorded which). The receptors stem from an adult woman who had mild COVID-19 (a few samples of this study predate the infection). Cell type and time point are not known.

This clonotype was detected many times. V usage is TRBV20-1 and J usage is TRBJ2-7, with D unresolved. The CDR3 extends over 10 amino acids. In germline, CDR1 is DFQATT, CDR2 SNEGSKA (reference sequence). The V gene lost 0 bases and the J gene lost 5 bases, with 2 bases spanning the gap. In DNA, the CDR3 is TGCAGTGCTAGAGATAACGAGCAGTACTTC. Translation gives CSARDNEQYF.

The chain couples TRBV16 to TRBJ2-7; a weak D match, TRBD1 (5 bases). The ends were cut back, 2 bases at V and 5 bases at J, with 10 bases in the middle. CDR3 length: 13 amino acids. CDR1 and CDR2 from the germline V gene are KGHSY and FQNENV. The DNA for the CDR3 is TGTGCCAGCAGCCAAATTATAGGGGACGAGCAGTACTTC. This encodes CASSQIIGDEQYF.

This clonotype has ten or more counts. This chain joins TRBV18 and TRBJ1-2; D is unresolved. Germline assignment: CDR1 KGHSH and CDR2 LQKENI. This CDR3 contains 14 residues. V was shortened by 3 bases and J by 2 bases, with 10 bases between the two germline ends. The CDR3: CASSPMAENYGYTF. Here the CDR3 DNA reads TGTGCCAGCTCACCTATGGCAGAGAACTATGGCTACACCTTC.

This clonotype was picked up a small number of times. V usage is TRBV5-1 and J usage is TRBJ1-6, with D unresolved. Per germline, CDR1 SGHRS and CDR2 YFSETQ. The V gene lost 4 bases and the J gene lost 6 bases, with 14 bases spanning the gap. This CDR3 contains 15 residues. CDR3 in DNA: TGCGCCAGCAGCCCGCGGGGATCGGGTAATTCACCCCTCCACTTT. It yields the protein CASSPRGSGNSPLHF.

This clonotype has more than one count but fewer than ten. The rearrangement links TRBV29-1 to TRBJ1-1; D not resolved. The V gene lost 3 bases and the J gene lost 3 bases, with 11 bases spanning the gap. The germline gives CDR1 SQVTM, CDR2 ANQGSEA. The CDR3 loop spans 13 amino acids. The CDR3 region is CSVEVEDHTEAFF. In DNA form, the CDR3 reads TGCAGCGTTGAGGTAGAAGACCACACTGAAGCTTTCTTT.

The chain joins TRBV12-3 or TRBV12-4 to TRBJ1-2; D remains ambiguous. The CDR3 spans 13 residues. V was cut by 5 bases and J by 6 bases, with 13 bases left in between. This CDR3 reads CASSASIRHGYTF. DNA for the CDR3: TGTGCCAGCAGTGCCTCGATTCGACATGGCTACACCTTC.

The DNA of the CDR3 is TGTGCCAGCAGTTACTCGCGTCAGGGGAGCACTGAAGCTTTCTTT. Translation gives CASSYSRQGSTEAFF. This chain links TRBV6-5 with TRBJ1-1; D may be TRBD1 (6 bases). V lost 0 bases and J 4 bases, leaving 12 bases between the germline ends. This CDR3 contains 15 residues. Germline CDR1 MNHEY, CDR2 SVGAGI.

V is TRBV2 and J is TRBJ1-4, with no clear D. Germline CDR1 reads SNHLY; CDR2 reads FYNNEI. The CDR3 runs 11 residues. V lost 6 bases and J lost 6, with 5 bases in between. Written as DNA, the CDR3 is TGTGCCAGCAGGGGCGATGAAAAACTGTTTTTT. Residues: CASRGDEKLFF.

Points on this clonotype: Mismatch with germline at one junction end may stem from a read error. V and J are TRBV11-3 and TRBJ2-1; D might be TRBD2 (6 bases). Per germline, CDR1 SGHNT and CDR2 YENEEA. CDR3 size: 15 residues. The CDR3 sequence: CASSLEQLGSGEVAF. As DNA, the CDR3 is TGTGCCAGCAGCTTAGAGCAGCTCGGGTCGGGGGAGGTGGCGTTC.

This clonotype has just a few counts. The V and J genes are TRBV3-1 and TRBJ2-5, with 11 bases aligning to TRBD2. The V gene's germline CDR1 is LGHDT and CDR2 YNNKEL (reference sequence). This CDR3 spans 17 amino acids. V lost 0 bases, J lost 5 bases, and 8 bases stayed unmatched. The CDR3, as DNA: TGTGCCAGCAGCCAAGAAAGACTAGCGGGGCGACGGGAGACCCAGTACTTC. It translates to CASSQERLAGRRETQYF.

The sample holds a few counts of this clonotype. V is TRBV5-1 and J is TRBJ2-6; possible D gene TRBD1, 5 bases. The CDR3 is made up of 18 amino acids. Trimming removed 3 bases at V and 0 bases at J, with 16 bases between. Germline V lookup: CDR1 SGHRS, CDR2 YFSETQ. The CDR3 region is CASSYRTPSTSGANVLTF. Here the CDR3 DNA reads TGCGCCAGCAGCTACAGGACCCCTTCAACCTCTGGGGCCAACGTCCTGACTTTC.

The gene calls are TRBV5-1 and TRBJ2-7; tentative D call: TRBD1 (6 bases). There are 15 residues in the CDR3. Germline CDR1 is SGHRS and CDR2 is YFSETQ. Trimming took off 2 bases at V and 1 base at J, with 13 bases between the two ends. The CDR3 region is CASSFRPGESYEQYF. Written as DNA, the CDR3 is TGCGCCAGCAGCTTCCGCCCAGGGGAGTCCTACGAGCAGTACTTC.

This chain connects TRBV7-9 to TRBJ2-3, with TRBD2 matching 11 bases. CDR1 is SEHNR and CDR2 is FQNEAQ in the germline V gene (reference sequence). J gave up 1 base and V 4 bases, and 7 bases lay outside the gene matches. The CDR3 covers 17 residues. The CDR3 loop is CASSSTLGLAGTDTQYF. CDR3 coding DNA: TGTGCCAGCAGCTCAACCCTGGGACTAGCGGGCACAGATACGCAGTATTTT.

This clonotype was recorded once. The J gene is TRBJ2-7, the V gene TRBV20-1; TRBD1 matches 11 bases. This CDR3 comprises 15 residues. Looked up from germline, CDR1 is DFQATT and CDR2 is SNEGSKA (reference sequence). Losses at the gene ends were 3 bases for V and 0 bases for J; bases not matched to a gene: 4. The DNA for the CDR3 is TGCAGTGCTAGTCGGGGGACAGGGGGCTCCTACGAGCAGTACTTC. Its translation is CSASRGTGGSYEQYF.

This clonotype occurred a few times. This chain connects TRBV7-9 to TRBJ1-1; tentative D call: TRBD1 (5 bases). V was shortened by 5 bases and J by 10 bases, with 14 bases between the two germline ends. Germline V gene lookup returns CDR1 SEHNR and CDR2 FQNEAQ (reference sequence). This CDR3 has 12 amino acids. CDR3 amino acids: CASSVSTGGAFF. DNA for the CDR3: TGTGCCAGCAGCGTATCAACAGGAGGAGCTTTCTTT.

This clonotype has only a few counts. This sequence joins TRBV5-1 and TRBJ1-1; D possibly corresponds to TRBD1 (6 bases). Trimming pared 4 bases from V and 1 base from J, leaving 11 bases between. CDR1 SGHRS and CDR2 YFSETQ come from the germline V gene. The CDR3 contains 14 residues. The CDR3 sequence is CASSIRQENTEAFF. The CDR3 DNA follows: TGCGCCAGCAGCATACGACAGGAGAACACTGAAGCTTTCTTT.

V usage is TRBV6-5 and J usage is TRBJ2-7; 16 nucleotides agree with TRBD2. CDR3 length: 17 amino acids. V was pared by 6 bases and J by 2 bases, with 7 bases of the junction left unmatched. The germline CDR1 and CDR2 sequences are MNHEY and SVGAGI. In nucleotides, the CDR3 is TGTGCCAGCAGAGGGACTAGCGGGAGGGCCGGGGCCTACGAGCAGTACTTC. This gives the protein CASRGTSGRAGAYEQYF.

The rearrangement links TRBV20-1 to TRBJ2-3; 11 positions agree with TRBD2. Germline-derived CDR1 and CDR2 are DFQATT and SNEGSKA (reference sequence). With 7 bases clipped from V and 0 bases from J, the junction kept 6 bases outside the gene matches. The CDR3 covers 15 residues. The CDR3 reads CSVDGTSGSTDTQYF. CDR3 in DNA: TGCAGTGTCGACGGGACTAGCGGCAGCACAGATACGCAGTATTTT.

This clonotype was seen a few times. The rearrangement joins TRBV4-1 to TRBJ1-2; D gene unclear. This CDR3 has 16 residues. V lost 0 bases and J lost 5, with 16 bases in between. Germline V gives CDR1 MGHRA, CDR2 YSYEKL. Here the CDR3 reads CASSQEGRAVGYGYTF. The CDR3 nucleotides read TGCGCCAGCAGCCAAGAAGGGAGGGCCGTGGGGTATGGCTACACCTTC.

The CDR3 sequence is CASSISYNEQFF. The CDR3 DNA reads TGCGCCAGCAGCATCTCCTACAATGAGCAGTTCTTC. The chain employs TRBV5-1 and TRBJ2-1; D not resolved. Trimming removed 4 bases from V and 0 bases from J, with 2 bases in between. The CDR3 is 12 residues long. From germline, CDR1 is SGHRS and CDR2 YFSETQ.

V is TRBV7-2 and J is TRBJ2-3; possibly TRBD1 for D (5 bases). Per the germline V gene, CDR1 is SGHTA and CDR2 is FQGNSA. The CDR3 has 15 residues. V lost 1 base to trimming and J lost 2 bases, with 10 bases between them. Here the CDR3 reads CASSLVVRATDTQYF. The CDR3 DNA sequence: TGTGCCAGCAGCTTAGTGGTCAGGGCCACAGATACGCAGTATTTT.

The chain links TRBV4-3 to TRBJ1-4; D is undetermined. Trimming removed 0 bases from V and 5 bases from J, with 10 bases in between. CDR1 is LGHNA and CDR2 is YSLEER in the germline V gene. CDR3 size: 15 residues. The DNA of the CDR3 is TGCGCCAGCAGCCAAGATTGGAAAAAGAATGAAAAACTGTTTTTT. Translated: CASSQDWKKNEKLFF.

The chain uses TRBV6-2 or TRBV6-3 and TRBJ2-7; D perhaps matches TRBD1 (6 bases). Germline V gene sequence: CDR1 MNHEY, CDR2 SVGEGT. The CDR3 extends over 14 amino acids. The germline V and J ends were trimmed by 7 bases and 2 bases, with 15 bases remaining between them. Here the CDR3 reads CASIKGDIAYEQYF. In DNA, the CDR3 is TGTGCCAGCATTAAGGGGGACATCGCCTACGAGCAGTACTTC.

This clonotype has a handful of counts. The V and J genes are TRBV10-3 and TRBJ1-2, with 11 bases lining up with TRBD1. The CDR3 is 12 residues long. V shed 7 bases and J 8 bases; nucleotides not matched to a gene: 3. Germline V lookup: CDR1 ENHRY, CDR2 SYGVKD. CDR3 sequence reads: CAITGTGGGYTF. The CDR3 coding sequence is TGTGCCATCACCGGGACAGGGGGAGGCTACACCTTC.

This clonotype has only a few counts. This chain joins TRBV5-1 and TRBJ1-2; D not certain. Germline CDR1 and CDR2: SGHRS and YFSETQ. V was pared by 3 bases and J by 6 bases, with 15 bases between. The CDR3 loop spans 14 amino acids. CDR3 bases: TGCGCCAGCAGCTCGAGCCAGAGGAGCGATGGCTACACCTTC. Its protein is CASSSSQRSDGYTF.

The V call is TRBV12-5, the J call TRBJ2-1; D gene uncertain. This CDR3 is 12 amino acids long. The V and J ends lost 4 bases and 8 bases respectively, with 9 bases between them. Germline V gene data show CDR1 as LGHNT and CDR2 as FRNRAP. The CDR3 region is CASGSTVHEQFF. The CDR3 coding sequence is TGTGCTAGTGGTTCGACGGTACATGAGCAGTTCTTC.

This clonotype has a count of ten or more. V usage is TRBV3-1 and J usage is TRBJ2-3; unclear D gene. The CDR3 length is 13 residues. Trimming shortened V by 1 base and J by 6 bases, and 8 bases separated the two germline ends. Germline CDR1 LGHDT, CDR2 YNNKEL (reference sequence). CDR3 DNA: TGTGCCAGCAGCCAAGGAGGCGCGGATACGCAGTATTTT. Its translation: CASSQGGADTQYF.